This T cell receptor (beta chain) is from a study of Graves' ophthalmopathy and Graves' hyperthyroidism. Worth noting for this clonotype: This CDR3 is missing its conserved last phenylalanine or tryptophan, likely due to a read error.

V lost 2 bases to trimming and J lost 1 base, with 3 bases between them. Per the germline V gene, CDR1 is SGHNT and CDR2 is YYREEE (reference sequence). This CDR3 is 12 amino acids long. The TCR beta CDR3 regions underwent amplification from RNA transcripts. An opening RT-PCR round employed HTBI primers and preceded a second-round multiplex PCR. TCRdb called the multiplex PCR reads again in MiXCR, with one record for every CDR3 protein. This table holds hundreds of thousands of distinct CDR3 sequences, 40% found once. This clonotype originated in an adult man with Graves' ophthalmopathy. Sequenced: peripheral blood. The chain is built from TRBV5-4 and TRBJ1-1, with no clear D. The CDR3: CASSFGNTEAFS. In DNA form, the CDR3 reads TGTGCCAGCAGCTTTGGGAACACTGAAGCTTTCTCT.